This is a list of T cell receptor beta chains from one sample in a study of cytomegalovirus exposure and HLA in healthy donors. Profiled with immunoSEQ multiplex PCR; TCRdb holds only in-frame clones, not every one. The table has 150,000 to 200,000 clones, roughly four fifths seen once; the top ten hold less than 2%. The sequenced material came from PBMCs. These receptors were obtained from a middle-aged man in good health and CMV-seronegative. Both conserved end residues are part of each CDR3. The D gene is left open where the match is weak.

d_call	v_call	j_call	cdr3_aa
-	TRBV6-1	TRBJ2-4	CASILARTKNIQYF
-	TRBV5-6	TRBJ2-6	CASSQNRAGANVLTF
TRBD1	TRBV28	TRBJ1-2	CASSFGTGEDNYGYTF
-	TRBV30	TRBJ1-2	CAWSVGQGNGYTF
-	TRBV6-5	TRBJ1-4	CASSSPGQGSEKLFF
-	TRBV5-6	TRBJ2-5	CASSHQETQYF
TRBD2	TRBV7-2	TRBJ2-3	CASSRGLAGVLVTDTQYF
-	TRBV7-3	TRBJ2-7	CASSSGLGSSYEQYF
-	TRBV5-1	TRBJ2-3	CASSRKAQGTDTQYF
-	TRBV4-2	TRBJ2-3	CASSQLRRGTDTQYF